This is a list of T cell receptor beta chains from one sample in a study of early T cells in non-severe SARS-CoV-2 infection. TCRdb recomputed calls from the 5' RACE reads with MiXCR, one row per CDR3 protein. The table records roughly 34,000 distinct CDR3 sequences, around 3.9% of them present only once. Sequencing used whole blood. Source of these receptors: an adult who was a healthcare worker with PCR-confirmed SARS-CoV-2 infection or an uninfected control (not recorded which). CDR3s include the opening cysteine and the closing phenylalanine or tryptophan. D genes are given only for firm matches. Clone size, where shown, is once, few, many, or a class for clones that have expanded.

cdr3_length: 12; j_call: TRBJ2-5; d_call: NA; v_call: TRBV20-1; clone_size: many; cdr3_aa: CSARVAEETQYF; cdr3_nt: TGCAGTGCTAGGGTAGCGGAAGAGACCCAGTACTTC
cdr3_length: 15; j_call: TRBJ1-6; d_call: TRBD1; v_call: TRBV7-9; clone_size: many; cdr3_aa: CASSPGTAYNSPLHF; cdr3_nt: TGTGCCAGCAGCCCTGGGACAGCCTATAATTCACCCCTCCACTTT
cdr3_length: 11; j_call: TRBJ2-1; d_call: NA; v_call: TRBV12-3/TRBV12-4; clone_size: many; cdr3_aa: CASSRLDEQFF; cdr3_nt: TGTGCCAGCAGTCGGCTGGATGAGCAGTTCTTC
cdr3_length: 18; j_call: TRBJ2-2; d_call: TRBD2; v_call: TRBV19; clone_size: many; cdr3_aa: CASSIVSGGPTNTGELFF; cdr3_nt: TGTGCCAGTAGTATAGTTAGCGGGGGGCCGACGAACACCGGGGAGCTGTTTTTT
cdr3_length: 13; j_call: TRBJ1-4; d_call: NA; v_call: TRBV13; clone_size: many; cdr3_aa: CASSLPEREKLFF; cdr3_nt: TGTGCCAGCAGCTTACCAGAGAGGGAAAAACTGTTTTTT
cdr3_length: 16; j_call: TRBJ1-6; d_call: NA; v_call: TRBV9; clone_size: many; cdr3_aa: CASSVPRGKGNSPLHF; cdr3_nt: TGTGCCAGCAGCGTACCCCGCGGGAAAGGAAATTCACCCCTCCACTTT
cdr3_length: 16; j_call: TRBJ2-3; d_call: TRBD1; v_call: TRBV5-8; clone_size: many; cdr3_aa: CASSIMTGWGTDTQYF; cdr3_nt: TGTGCCAGCAGCATCATGACAGGGTGGGGCACAGATACGCAGTATTTT
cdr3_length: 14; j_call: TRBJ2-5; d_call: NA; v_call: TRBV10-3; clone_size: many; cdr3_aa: CAISESSSAETQYF; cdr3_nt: TGTGCCATCAGTGAGTCGAGCAGCGCAGAGACCCAGTACTTC
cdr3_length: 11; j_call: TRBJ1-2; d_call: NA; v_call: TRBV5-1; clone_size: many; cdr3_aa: CASSPGMGYTF; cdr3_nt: TGCGCCAGCAGCCCGGGGATGGGCTACACCTTC
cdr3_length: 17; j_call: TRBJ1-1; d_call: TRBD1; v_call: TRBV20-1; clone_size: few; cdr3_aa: CSARDARTGGAGTEAFF; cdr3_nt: TGCAGTGCTAGAGATGCGAGGACAGGGGGCGCGGGCACTGAAGCTTTCTTT
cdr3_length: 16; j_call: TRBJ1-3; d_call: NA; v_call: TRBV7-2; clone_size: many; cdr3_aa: CASSPVAIFSGNTIYF; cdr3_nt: TGTGCCAGCAGCCCGGTCGCTATTTTCTCTGGAAACACCATATATTTT
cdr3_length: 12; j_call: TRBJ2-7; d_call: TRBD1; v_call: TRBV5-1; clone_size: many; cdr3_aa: CASRGGAYEQYF; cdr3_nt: TGCGCCAGCAGAGGGGGCGCCTACGAGCAGTACTTC
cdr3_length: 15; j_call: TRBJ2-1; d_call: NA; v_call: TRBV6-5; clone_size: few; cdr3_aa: CASSYLRIRDNEQFF; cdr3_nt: TGTGCCAGCAGTTACTTACGCATCCGCGACAATGAGCAGTTCTTC
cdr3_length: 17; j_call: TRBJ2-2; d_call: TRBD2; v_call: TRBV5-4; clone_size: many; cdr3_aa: CASNPRTSGKNTGELFF; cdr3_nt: TGTGCCAGCAATCCCCGGACTAGCGGGAAGAACACCGGGGAGCTGTTTTTT
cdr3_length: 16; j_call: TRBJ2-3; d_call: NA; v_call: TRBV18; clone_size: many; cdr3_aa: CASSPAGWQAADTQYF; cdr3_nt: TGTGCCAGCTCACCCGCCGGTTGGCAGGCTGCAGATACGCAGTATTTT
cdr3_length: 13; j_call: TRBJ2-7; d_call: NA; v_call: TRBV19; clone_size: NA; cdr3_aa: CASSIGGLYEQYF; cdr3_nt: TGTGCCAGTAGTATAGGGGGGCTATACGAGCAGTACTTC
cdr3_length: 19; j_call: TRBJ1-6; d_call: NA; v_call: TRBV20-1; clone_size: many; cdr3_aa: CSAPLPPGLPTGLITPLHF; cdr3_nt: TGCAGTGCTCCCCTCCCCCCCGGACTTCCAACGGGCCTGATAACACCCCTCCACTTT
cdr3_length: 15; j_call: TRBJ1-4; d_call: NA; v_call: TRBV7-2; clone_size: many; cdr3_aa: CASSLDTWGLEKLFF; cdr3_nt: TGTGCCAGCAGCTTAGACACTTGGGGGCTTGAAAAACTGTTTTTT
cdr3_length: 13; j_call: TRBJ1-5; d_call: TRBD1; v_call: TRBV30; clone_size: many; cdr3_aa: CASGTGFDQPQHF; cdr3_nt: TGTGCCTCCGGGACAGGGTTTGATCAGCCCCAGCATTTT
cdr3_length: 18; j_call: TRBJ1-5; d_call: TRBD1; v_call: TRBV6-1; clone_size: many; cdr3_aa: CASSGRQGRRVGNQPQHF; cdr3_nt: TGTGCCAGCAGTGGAAGACAGGGAAGGAGGGTTGGCAATCAGCCCCAGCATTTT
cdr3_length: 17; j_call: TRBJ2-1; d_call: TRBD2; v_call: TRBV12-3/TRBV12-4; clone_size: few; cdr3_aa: CASSPWGGTSSYNEQFF; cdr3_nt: TGTGCCAGCAGCCCCTGGGGAGGGACCAGCTCCTACAATGAGCAGTTCTTC
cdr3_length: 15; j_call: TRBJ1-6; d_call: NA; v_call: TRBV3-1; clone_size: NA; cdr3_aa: CASSQEGTRNSPLHF; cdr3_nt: TGTGCCAGCAGCCAAGAAGGGACGCGGAATTCACCCCTCCACTTT
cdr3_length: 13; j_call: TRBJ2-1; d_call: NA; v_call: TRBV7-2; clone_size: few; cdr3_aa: CASSLLMDNEQFF; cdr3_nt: TGTGCCAGCAGCTTACTAATGGACAATGAGCAGTTCTTC
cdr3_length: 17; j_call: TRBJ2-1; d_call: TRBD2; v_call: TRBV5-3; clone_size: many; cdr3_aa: CARSLRCLRAGDNEQFF; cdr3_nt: TGTGCCAGAAGCTTGAGGTGTCTCCGCGCGGGAGACAATGAGCAGTTCTTC
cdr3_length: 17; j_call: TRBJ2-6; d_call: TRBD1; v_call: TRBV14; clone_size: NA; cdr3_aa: CASSTSHRGSGANVLTF; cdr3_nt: TGTGCCAGCAGCACCTCACACAGGGGCTCTGGGGCCAACGTCCTGACTTTC
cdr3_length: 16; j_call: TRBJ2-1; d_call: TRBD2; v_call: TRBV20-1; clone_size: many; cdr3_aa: CSARDTSGPPHNEQFF; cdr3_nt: TGCAGTGCTAGAGATACTAGCGGGCCGCCTCACAATGAGCAGTTCTTC
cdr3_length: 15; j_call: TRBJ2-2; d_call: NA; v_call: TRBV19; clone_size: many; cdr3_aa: CASSRDGVNTGELFF; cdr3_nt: TGTGCCAGTAGCCGGGACGGAGTCAACACCGGGGAGCTGTTTTTT
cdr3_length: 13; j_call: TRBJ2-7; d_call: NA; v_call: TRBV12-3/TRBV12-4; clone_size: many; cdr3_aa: CASSLQASYEQYF; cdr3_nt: TGTGCCAGCAGTCTTCAGGCCTCCTACGAGCAGTACTTC
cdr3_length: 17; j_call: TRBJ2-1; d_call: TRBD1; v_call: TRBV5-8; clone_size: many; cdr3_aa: CASSLDGQGYYYNEQFF; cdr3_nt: TGTGCCAGCAGCCTCGACGGACAGGGGTATTACTACAATGAGCAGTTCTTC
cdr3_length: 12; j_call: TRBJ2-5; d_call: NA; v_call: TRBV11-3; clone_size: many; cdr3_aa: CASSLNEETQYF; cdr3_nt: TGTGCCAGCAGCTTGAATGAAGAGACCCAGTACTTC
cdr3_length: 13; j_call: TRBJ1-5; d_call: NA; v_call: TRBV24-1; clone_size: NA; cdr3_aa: CATSAARGQPQHF; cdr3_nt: TGTGCCACCAGTGCGGCTCGAGGGCAGCCCCAGCATTTT
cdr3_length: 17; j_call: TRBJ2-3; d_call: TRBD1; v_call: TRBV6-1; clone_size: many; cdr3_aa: CASSEPAKGQGSDTQYF; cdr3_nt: TGTGCCAGCAGTGAACCAGCAAAAGGACAGGGGTCAGATACGCAGTATTTT
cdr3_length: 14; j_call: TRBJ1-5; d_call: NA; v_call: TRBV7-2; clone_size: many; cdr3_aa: CASSLLGQSQPQHF; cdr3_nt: TGTGCCAGCAGCTTACTAGGACAGTCTCAGCCCCAGCATTTT
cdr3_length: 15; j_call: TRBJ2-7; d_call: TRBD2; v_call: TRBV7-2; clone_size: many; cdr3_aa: CASSPTSGGYYEQYF; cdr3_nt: TGTGCCAGCAGCCCCACTAGCGGGGGTTACTACGAGCAGTACTTC
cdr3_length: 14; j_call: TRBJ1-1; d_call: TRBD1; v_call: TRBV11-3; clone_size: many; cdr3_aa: CASSGRQGETEAFF; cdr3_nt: TGTGCCAGCAGCGGACGACAGGGGGAAACTGAAGCTTTCTTT
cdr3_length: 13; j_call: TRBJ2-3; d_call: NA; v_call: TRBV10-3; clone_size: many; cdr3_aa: CAIEPGDTDTQYF; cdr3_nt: TGTGCCATCGAACCGGGTGACACAGATACGCAGTATTTT
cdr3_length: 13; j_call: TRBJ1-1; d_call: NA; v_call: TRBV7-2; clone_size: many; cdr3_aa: CASSTQKNTEAFF; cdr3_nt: TGTGCCAGCAGCACACAGAAGAACACTGAAGCTTTCTTT